This T cell receptor (beta chain) was captured by sequencing in a study of blood T cell repertoires in COVID-19. Study details: Both acute and convalescent COVID-19 samples were obtained from the United States, Italy and Spain.

CDR3 size: 16 residues. The V and J ends lost 0 bases and 5 bases, in that order; junction bases with no gene match: 5. Per the germline V gene, CDR1 is MGHRA and CDR2 is YSYEKL. Profiling relied on immunoSEQ multiplex PCR, and the TCRdb table lists in-frame clones only, not all of them. This sample has tens of thousands of clones, with 78% found just once. Sequences were obtained from peripheral blood. The chain employs TRBV4-1 and TRBJ2-5; 11 bases map to TRBD2. This sequence was found in a woman aged 60 to 75 with acute or convalescent COVID-19. The CDR3 is CASSQDSGGAEETQYF. The CDR3 nucleotides read TGCGCCAGCAGCCAAGATAGCGGGGGGGCCGAGGAGACCCAGTACTTC.